This is a list of T cell receptor beta chains from one sample in a study of cytomegalovirus exposure and HLA in healthy donors. Generated by immunoSEQ multiplex PCR, the TCRdb table keeps only in-frame clones and is missing some. The data contain about 130,000 clones, 70% of them singletons. The sample consisted of PBMCs. All receptors derive from a woman in her sixties in good health and CMV-seropositive. CDR3s include the opening cysteine and the closing phenylalanine or tryptophan. The D gene is left open where the match is weak. Size tells how often a clone was seen (once, few, many) or the class of an expanded clone, and some rows leave it out.

>-|-|TRBJ1-2|TRBV15
CATSLHQDGYTF
TGTGCCACCTCCCTCCACCAGGATGGCTACACCTTC
>TRBD1|-|TRBJ1-2|TRBV9
CASSGDRGHYGYTF
TGTGCCAGCAGCGGAGACAGGGGACACTATGGCTACACCTTC
>TRBD1|few|TRBJ1-4|TRBV28
CASSPFPGQGKSNEKLFF
TGTGCCAGCAGTCCTTTTCCGGGACAGGGTAAATCTAATGAAAAACTGTTTTTT
>TRBD2|-|TRBJ2-5|TRBV19
CASSIATSGRTQKTQYF
TGTGCCAGTAGTATCGCTACTAGCGGGAGGACCCAAAAGACCCAGTACTTC
>TRBD1|-|TRBJ1-2|TRBV14
CASSQEVTGPLFGYTF
TGTGCCAGCAGCCAAGAGGTGACAGGGCCTTTATTTGGCTACACCTTC
>-|-|TRBJ1-2|TRBV19
CASSTRDNGYTF
TGTGCCAGTAGTACCAGGGATAATGGCTACACCTTC
>TRBD2|few|TRBJ2-1|TRBV7-6
CASSNRGGRNEQFF
TGTGCCAGCAGCAATCGGGGGGGGAGGAATGAGCAGTTCTTC
>TRBD1|-|TRBJ1-3|TRBV28
CASSLTGAIHSGNTIYF
TGTGCCAGCAGTTTGACAGGGGCGATCCACTCTGGAAACACCATATATTTT
>TRBD1|-|TRBJ2-5|TRBV28
CASSLSRQGRETQYF
TGTGCCAGCAGTTTAAGTCGACAGGGGAGGGAGACCCAGTACTTC
>TRBD2|-|TRBJ2-7|TRBV30
CAWSPVSGRLGEQYF
TGTGCCTGGAGTCCCGTTAGCGGGAGGCTCGGCGAGCAGTACTTC
>-|-|TRBJ2-5|TRBV11-3
CASSLTGSSKTQYF
TGTGCCAGCAGCTTAACCGGGAGTTCAAAGACCCAGTACTTC
>-|-|TRBJ1-2|TRBV5-1
CASSLEGWRGYTF
TGCGCCAGCAGCTTGGAAGGGTGGAGGGGCTACACCTTC
>-|-|TRBJ1-1|TRBV30
CAWSPRRGTEAFF
TGTGCCTGGAGTCCCCGGCGGGGGACTGAAGCTTTCTTT
>-|-|TRBJ1-4|TRBV5-4
CASSLAGQFDEKLFF
TGTGCCAGCAGCTTGGCCGGACAGTTCGATGAAAAACTGTTTTTT
>-|few|TRBJ2-2|TRBV11-2
CASSLESAGELFF
TGTGCCAGCAGCTTAGAATCCGCGGGGGAGCTGTTTTTT
>-|-|TRBJ2-3|TRBV30
CAWSRDSPTDTQYF
TGTGCCTGGAGCCGAGACTCACCCACAGATACGCAGTATTTT
>-|-|TRBJ2-5|TRBV29-1
CSVEFRGLLETQYF
TGCAGCGTTGAATTCCGGGGTTTATTGGAGACCCAGTACTTC
>TRBD2|once|TRBJ2-7|TRBV5-4
CASSLAGGGPHEQYF
TGTGCCAGCAGCTTGGCGGGGGGAGGCCCCCACGAGCAGTACTTC
>-|-|TRBJ2-7|TRBV7-6
CASSHVEDEQYF
TGTGCCAGCAGCCACGTCGAGGACGAGCAGTACTTC
>-|-|TRBJ1-2|TRBV30
CAWGAGGGYTF
TGTGCCTGGGGTGCGGGGGGTGGCTACACCTTC
>-|few|TRBJ2-1|TRBV11-2
CASSISGEQFF
TGTGCCAGCAGCATTTCAGGTGAGCAGTTCTTC
>-|-|TRBJ2-2|TRBV5-1
CASSSGRGYTGELFF
TGCGCCAGCAGCTCGGGCAGGGGCTACACCGGGGAGCTGTTTTTT
>TRBD1|-|TRBJ1-5|TRBV18
CASSPMGDRDQPQHF
TGTGCCAGCTCACCTATGGGGGACAGGGATCAGCCCCAGCATTTT
>-|-|TRBJ1-3|TRBV9
CASSLGGVAGNTIYF
TGTGCCAGCAGTCTCGGGGGGGTAGCTGGAAACACCATATATTTT
>-|few|TRBJ2-7|TRBV19
CASSMGGSGSYEQYF
TGTGCCAGTAGTATGGGAGGTAGCGGCTCCTACGAGCAGTACTTC
>TRBD1|-|TRBJ1-2|TRBV29-1
CSVETGYGYTF
TGCAGCGTTGAGACAGGGTATGGCTACACCTTC